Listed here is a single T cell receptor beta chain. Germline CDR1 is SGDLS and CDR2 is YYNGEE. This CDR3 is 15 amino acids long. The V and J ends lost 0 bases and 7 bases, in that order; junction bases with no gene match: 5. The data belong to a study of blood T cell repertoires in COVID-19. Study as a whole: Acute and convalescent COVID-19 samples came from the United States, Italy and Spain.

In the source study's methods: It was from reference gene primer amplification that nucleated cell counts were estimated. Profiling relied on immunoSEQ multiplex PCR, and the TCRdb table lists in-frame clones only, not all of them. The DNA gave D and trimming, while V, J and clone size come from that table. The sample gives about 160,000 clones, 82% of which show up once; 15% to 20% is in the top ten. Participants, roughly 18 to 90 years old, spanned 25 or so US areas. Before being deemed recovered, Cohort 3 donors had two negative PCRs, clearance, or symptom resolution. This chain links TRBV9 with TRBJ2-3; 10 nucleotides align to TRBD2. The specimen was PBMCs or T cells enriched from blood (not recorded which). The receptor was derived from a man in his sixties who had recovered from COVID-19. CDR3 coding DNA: TGTGCCAGCAGCGTAGCAGCGGGGGGGCTACATACGCAGTATTTT. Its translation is CASSVAAGGLHTQYF.